Listed below are T cell receptor beta chains from one sample, sequenced in a study of cytotoxic CD8 clonotypes in ibrutinib-treated CLL. Repertoires were generated with immunoSEQ multiplex PCR, while TCRdb's copy carries only in-frame clones and drops some. The repertoire holds 270,000 or so clones, with roughly 76% as singletons. This specimen was PBMCs, taken at disease progression, from a patient treated with ibrutinib. All receptors derive from a human donor with chronic lymphocytic leukemia. The CDR3 runs from the conserved cysteine through the conserved F or W. A D gene is named only where the DNA matches it firmly. Rows give clone size only sometimes, using once, few, many, or a class for an expanded clone.

clone_size | j_call | v_call | d_call | cdr3_nt | cdr3_aa
once | TRBJ1-2 | TRBV11-2 | TRBD1 | TGTGCCAGCAGCGTCAGAAGGACAGGGCTCTATGGCTACACCTTC | CASSVRRTGLYGYTF
- | TRBJ1-2 | TRBV6-5 | - | TGTGCCAGCAGGGGCCGGGACGGGAACCTCTATGGCTACACCTTC | CASRGRDGNLYGYTF
- | TRBJ2-7 | TRBV11-2 | TRBD2 | TGTGCCAGCAGTCGGGGGGGCTTACGAGGGGAATACGAGCAGTACTTC | CASSRGGLRGEYEQYF
- | TRBJ2-2 | TRBV10-3 | TRBD1 | TGTGCCATCAGTGAAACGTGGACAGGCCCCGGGGAGCTGTTTTTT | CAISETWTGPGELFF
few | TRBJ2-1 | TRBV9 | - | TGTGCCAGCAGCGTAGGCGGGTCCCATGAGCAGTTCTTC | CASSVGGSHEQFF
- | TRBJ2-3 | TRBV11-2 | - | TGTGCCAGCACCGGGCAAGATGGGGGGTGGGCAGATACGCAGTATTTT | CASTGQDGGWADTQYF
- | TRBJ2-7 | TRBV15 | TRBD1 | TGTGCCACCAGCAGAGATTATTGGACAGGGGACCACGAGCAGTACTTC | CATSRDYWTGDHEQYF
- | TRBJ2-1 | TRBV7-8 | - | TGTGCCAGCAGCTCCGCCCAGGGAGGCTTCTACAATGAGCAGTTCTTC | CASSSAQGGFYNEQFF
few | TRBJ2-2 | TRBV4-1 | - | TGCGCCAGCAGCCACAGGAGCACCGGGGAGCTGTTTTTT | CASSHRSTGELFF
- | TRBJ2-7 | TRBV28 | - | TGTGCCAGCAGTGTTGTGGAGGGAGGAATCTACGAGCAGTACTTC | CASSVVEGGIYEQYF
- | TRBJ2-2 | TRBV18 | - | TGTGCCAGCTCACCACCGGCAGGGGAGCTGTTTTTT | CASSPPAGELFF
- | TRBJ2-7 | TRBV15 | - | TGTGCCACCAGCAGTGGGCCAGGGGCGTTCGACGAGCAGTACTTC | CATSSGPGAFDEQYF
- | TRBJ2-2 | TRBV23-1 | - | TGCGCCAGCAGTCAACCCGACAGGACGAACACCGGGGAGCTGTTTTTT | CASSQPDRTNTGELFF
- | TRBJ2-5 | TRBV13 | TRBD1 | TGTGCCAGCAGCTCCCGACTGGACAGGGGGCAAGAGACCCAGTACTTC | CASSSRLDRGQETQYF
few | TRBJ1-2 | TRBV2 | TRBD1 | TGTGCCACCGCAGGGGGCCCTAACTATGGCTACACCTTC | CATAGGPNYGYTF
- | TRBJ1-1 | TRBV6-6 | - | TGTGCCAGCAGTTTAGAGAACACTGAAGCTTTCTTT | CASSLENTEAFF
- | TRBJ1-1 | TRBV7-6 | - | TGTGCCAGCAGCTTTTTAGCGCTGAACACTGAAGCTTTCTTT | CASSFLALNTEAFF
once | TRBJ2-3 | TRBV7-6 | - | TGTGCCAGCAGCTTAGCATGGAATAATCCTAGCACAGATACGCAGTATTTT | CASSLAWNNPSTDTQYF
- | TRBJ2-2 | TRBV7-9 | TRBD2 | TGTGCCAGCAGCCGCATGCTAGCGGACTTAACCGGGGAGCTGTTTTTT | CASSRMLADLTGELFF
- | TRBJ1-5 | TRBV12-5 | - | TGTGCTAGTGGTTTGGTACCAGGACAGCCCCAGCATTTT | CASGLVPGQPQHF
once | TRBJ1-1 | TRBV5-6 | - | TGTGCCAGCAGCTGGTGGACAGAAAATGAAGCTTTCTTT | CASSWWTENEAFF
- | TRBJ1-1 | TRBV5-8 | - | TGTGCCAGCAGCTTGGGGGTTACAGGGAACACTGAAGCTTTCTTT | CASSLGVTGNTEAFF
many | TRBJ1-2 | TRBV4-1 | - | TGCGCCACCTCGGACGATAGCTATGGCTACACCTTC | CATSDDSYGYTF
few | TRBJ2-5 | TRBV9 | - | TGTGCCAGCAGCGTCCAAGAGACCCAGTACTTC | CASSVQETQYF
- | TRBJ2-1 | TRBV5-6 | TRBD2 | TGTGCCAGCAGCTTACTAGCGGGAAGAGTTTACAATGAGCAGTTCTTC | CASSLLAGRVYNEQFF
few | TRBJ2-1 | TRBV11-2 | - | TGTGCCAGCAGCTCCCCAGAAGTGGGCGGGGACTACAATGAGCAGTTCTTC | CASSSPEVGGDYNEQFF
- | TRBJ1-6 | TRBV6-5 | - | TGTGCCAGCAGCATACAGTTGTTTAATTCACCCCTCCACTTT | CASSIQLFNSPLHF
- | TRBJ2-1 | TRBV5-1 | - | TGCGCCAGCAGCTTGGAACCAGGAGAGGATGAGCAGTTCTTC | CASSLEPGEDEQFF
- | TRBJ2-5 | TRBV6-5 | TRBD2 | TGTGCCAGCACGAAGGGACTAGCGGGAGAGACCCAGTACTTC | CASTKGLAGETQYF
- | TRBJ1-4 | TRBV27 | - | TGTGCCATACACGCCAGGGTAGGAGAAAAACTGTTTTTT | CAIHARVGEKLFF
- | TRBJ2-7 | TRBV2 | TRBD1 | TGTGCCAGCAGGAGACACCGACAGGGCTCCTACGAGCAGTACTTC | CASRRHRQGSYEQYF
- | TRBJ2-7 | TRBV5-5 | - | TGTGCCAGCAGCCGCTCTTCCGCCGGGACCTTTAACTACGAGCAGTACTTC | CASSRSSAGTFNYEQYF
- | TRBJ1-4 | TRBV2 | - | TGTGCCAGCAGTGAAGGGGGGGGTTCTGTTTTT | CASSEGGGSVF
- | TRBJ1-3 | TRBV4-1 | - | TGCGCCAGCAGCCAAAGGGGGACCGGAAACACCATATATTTT | CASSQRGTGNTIYF
- | TRBJ2-3 | TRBV10-3 | - | TGTGCCATCAGCGGGACAACACGGACAGATACGCAGTATTTT | CAISGTTRTDTQYF
few | TRBJ1-3 | TRBV19 | - | TGTGCCAGCACAGGGATCGGATCGATGGTAGAAAACACCATATATTTT | CASTGIGSMVENTIYF
- | TRBJ2-7 | TRBV7-2 | - | TGTGCCAGCAGCCCCAAACGGGGATACTACGAGCAGTACTTC | CASSPKRGYYEQYF
- | TRBJ2-3 | TRBV29-1 | TRBD1 | TGCAGCGTTGAAGCAGGGACAGGGGCAGATACGCAGTATTTT | CSVEAGTGADTQYF
- | TRBJ2-1 | TRBV11-2 | TRBD2 | TGTGCCACCGCGATGACTAGCGATGAGCAGTTCTTC | CATAMTSDEQFF
- | TRBJ1-2 | TRBV4-1 | TRBD1 | TGCGCCAGCAGCCATGAAGGACAGGGACTCTATGGCTACACCTTC | CASSHEGQGLYGYTF